This TCR beta chain was recovered during a study of long-term antiretroviral therapy in people with HIV. Study-level results: Records did not include ART adherence, viral resistance or therapy changes.

Remarks on this clone: Its antigen is not known.

V dropped 6 bases and J dropped 3 bases, with 18 bases sitting between them. CDR1 and CDR2 (germline): LNHDA, SQIVND (reference sequence). CDR3 length equals 15 residues. Version v3.0 of the immunoSEQ assay was performed at survey level. The repertoire was sequenced with immunoSEQ multiplex PCR; TCRdb's copy has only in-frame clones and lacks some. This repertoire shows about 50,000 clones, around four fifths found once; its top ten account for 2.5% to 3%. The chain recombines TRBV19 with TRBJ2-7, with TRBD1 as a possible D gene (5 bases). This clonotype was sampled from a young woman with HIV. This material consisted of unsorted PBMCs, taken 0.8 years after starting antiretroviral therapy. The CDR3 loop reads CASRSAIGANYEQYF. The CDR3 coding sequence is TGTGCCAGTAGATCTGCCATTGGGGCCAACTACGAGCAGTACTTC.